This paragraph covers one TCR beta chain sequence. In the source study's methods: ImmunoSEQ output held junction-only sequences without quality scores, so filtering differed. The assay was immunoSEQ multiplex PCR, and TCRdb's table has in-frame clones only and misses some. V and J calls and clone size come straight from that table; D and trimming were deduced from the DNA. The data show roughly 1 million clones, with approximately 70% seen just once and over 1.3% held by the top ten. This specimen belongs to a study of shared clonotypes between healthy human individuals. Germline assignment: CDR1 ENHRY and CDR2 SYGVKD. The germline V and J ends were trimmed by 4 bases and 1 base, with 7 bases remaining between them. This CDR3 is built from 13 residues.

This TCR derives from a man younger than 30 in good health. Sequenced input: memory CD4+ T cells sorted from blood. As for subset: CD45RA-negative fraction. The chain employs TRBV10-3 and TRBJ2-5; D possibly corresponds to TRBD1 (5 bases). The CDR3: CAISGQPQETQYF. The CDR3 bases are TGTGCCATCAGTGGACAGCCCCAAGAGACCCAGTACTTC.